A single T cell receptor beta chain is shown here with its context. The ends were cut back, 0 bases at V and 6 bases at J, with 6 bases in the middle. This CDR3 has 13 residues. Germline lookup yields CDR1 MNHEY and CDR2 SVGAGI. Here immunoSEQ multiplex PCR was the method, and the copy in TCRdb shows in-frame clones only, minus some. The sample holds over 110,000 clones; roughly 92% are singletons and the top ten take around 1.7%. This entry belongs to a study of T cell responses to AZD1222 COVID-19 vaccine. The chain has TRBV6-5 and TRBJ2-1; unclear D gene. The sequencing used peripheral blood, collected on day 0 of AZD1222 vaccination. The clonotype was recovered from an adult in good health. The CDR3 DNA reads as TGTGCCAGCAGTTACTCGACTGCCAATGAGCAGTTCTTC. It codes for CASSYSTANEQFF.